Shown below are 28 T cell receptor beta chains from a single sample sequenced in a study of blood T cell repertoires in COVID-19. Some clones are missing from TCRdb's copy, which holds only in-frame ones; the method was immunoSEQ multiplex PCR. The data contain roughly 190,000 clones, 85% of them seen just once; the ten biggest clones take up approximately 8.9%. Material for sequencing was peripheral blood. These receptors were obtained from a woman aged 60-70 years with acute or convalescent COVID-19.

J is TRBJ2-2 and V is TRBV3-1 (or the pseudogene TRBV3-2); D is uncertain. Germline V gene sequence: CDR1 LGHDT, CDR2 YNNKEL (reference sequence). V dropped 0 bases and J dropped 3 bases, with 17 bases sitting between them. The CDR3 has 18 amino acids. CDR3 DNA sequence: TGTGCCAGCAGCCAAGATCCCGTCAGTATCATCGACACCGGGGAGCTGTTTTTT. The encoded protein is CASSQDPVSIIDTGELFF.

V and J are TRBV5-1 and TRBJ1-1; TRBD1 aligns across 8 bases. The J segment lost 1 base and the V segment lost 3 bases, leaving 5 bases of the junction unmatched. Germline lookup yields CDR1 SGHRS and CDR2 YFSETQ. This CDR3 comprises 15 residues. In DNA, the CDR3 is TGCGCCAGCAGCTCCGAGACAGGGGAGAACACTGAAGCTTTCTTT. Translating it yields CASSSETGENTEAFF.

The chain recombines TRBV19 with TRBJ2-2; D is possibly TRBD1 (5 bases). The CDR3 contains 11 residues. Trimming took off 11 bases at V and 6 bases at J, with 10 bases between the two ends. Germline assignment: CDR1 LNHDA and CDR2 SQIVND (reference sequence). The CDR3 bases are TGTGCCGGTCAAGGGGCCGGGGAGCTGTTTTTT. It yields the protein CAGQGAGELFF.

V gene TRBV23-1 combines with J gene TRBJ2-7; D is possibly TRBD2 (5 bases). TRBV23-1 is assigned to the ORF class and has an uncertain function. CDR3 length equals 14 residues. V lost 8 bases, J lost 2 bases, and 16 bases lay in between. The CDR3 DNA follows: TGCGCCAGCCCGACGGAGGTACCGGCCTACGAGCAGTACGTC. Its protein product is CASPTEVPAYEQYV.

This clone was seen a single time. This chain uses TRBV6-5 with TRBJ2-1; 9 positions agree with TRBD2. The CDR3 extends over 15 amino acids. Unmatched junction bases numbered 6, after V lost 6 bases and J lost 3 bases. Germline loops: CDR1 MNHEY, CDR2 SVGAGI. CDR3 nucleotide sequence: TGTGCCAGCAGGCTGAGCGGGAGGAGCTACAATGAGCAGTTCTTC. As protein: CASRLSGRSYNEQFF.

The J gene is TRBJ2-1, the V gene TRBV9; no reliable D call. This CDR3 comprises 13 residues. Germline values: CDR1 SGDLS, CDR2 YYNGEE. Trimming shortened V by 1 base and J by 5 bases, and 7 bases separated the two germline ends. The DNA of the CDR3 is TGTGCCAGCAGCGTACAGGTGAACAATGAGCAGTTCTTC. Protein: CASSVQVNNEQFF.

The chain has TRBV7-6 and TRBJ2-1; TRBD2 agrees at 10 bases. This CDR3 region has 16 residues. CDR1 and CDR2 (germline): SGHVS, FNYEAQ. The V segment lost 1 base and the J segment 4 bases; nucleotides outside the gene matches: 4. The CDR3 region is CASSLVVAGGYNEQFF. The CDR3 DNA is TGTGCCAGCAGCTTAGTGGTAGCGGGAGGTTACAATGAGCAGTTCTTC.

The J gene is TRBJ2-2, the V gene TRBV21-1; the tabulated D call, TRBD1, remains unverified against the DNA. TRBV21-1 counts as a pseudogene. The CDR3 has 16 amino acids. This chain's CDR3 is CASRPGTGKRPGELFF. The CDR3 DNA is TGTGCCAGCAGGCCCGGGACAGGAAAACGTCCCGGGGAGCTGTTTTTT.

The V and J genes are TRBV4-2 and TRBJ2-7; 7 bases fit TRBD2. The V gene's germline CDR1 is LGHNA and CDR2 YNFKEQ. The CDR3 is 16 residues long. J was trimmed by 5 bases and V by 0 bases; bases with no gene match: 10. The CDR3 loop is CASSQEITAGKNEQYF. In DNA form, the CDR3 reads TGTGCCAGCAGCCAAGAAATCACAGCGGGAAAAAACGAGCAGTACTTC.

This chain uses TRBV5-4 with TRBJ1-2; tentatively, D is TRBD1 (5 bases). Germline-derived CDR1 and CDR2 are SGHNT and YYREEE (reference sequence). The CDR3 spans 14 residues. The V end lost 4 bases, the J end lost 3 bases, and 13 bases lay between the germline ends. The CDR3 DNA reads TGTGCCAGCAGCCCACAGGCAACCGACTATGGCTACACCTTC. It yields the protein CASSPQATDYGYTF.

The CDR3 reads CASSKGQNEAFF. The CDR3 DNA sequence: TGTGCCAGCAGCAAAGGACAGAATGAAGCTTTCTTT. This sequence joins TRBV11-1 and TRBJ1-1, with D perhaps matching TRBD1 (6 bases). V shed 5 bases and J shed 7 bases, with 11 bases lying between them. Per germline, CDR1 SGHAT and CDR2 FQDESV (reference sequence). The CDR3 has 12 residues.

This chain joins TRBV2 and TRBJ2-5; 9 bases align to TRBD1. The CDR3 length is 15 residues. Per the germline V gene, CDR1 is SNHLY and CDR2 is FYNNEI. J was trimmed by 14 bases and V by 1 base; bases with no gene match: 14. CDR3 loop: CASSEVDRGSSPDYF. The CDR3 bases are TGTGCCAGCAGTGAAGTCGACAGGGGGTCTTCACCTGACTACTTC.

The rearrangement uses TRBV19 and TRBJ1-3; D is undetermined. Germline-derived CDR1 and CDR2 are LNHDA and SQIVND (reference sequence). CDR3 size: 14 residues. V lost 9 bases and J lost 0, with 12 bases in between. The CDR3 protein is CASTGGSSGNTIYF. The CDR3 region has the DNA TGTGCCAGCACCGGAGGAAGCTCTGGAAACACCATATATTTT.

The chain has TRBV20-1 and TRBJ2-1; 12 nucleotides agree with TRBD2. The V segment lost 3 bases and the J segment 6 bases; nucleotides outside the gene matches: 6. The V gene's germline CDR1 is DFQATT and CDR2 SNEGSKA (reference sequence). The CDR3 has 15 amino acids. CDR3 sequence: CSASPGLAGSNEQFF. The DNA of the CDR3 is TGCAGTGCTAGTCCGGGACTAGCGGGTTCCAATGAGCAGTTCTTC.

The rearrangement uses TRBV19 and TRBJ1-4, with D maybe TRBD1 (5 bases). The CDR3 is made up of 19 amino acids. V lost 3 bases and J lost 2, with 22 bases in between. Germline assignment: CDR1 LNHDA and CDR2 SQIVND (reference sequence). CDR3 nucleotide sequence: TGTGCCAGTAGTATTGACCCTTGGGGGGTCAGCGCCACTAATGAAAAACTGTTTTTT. It codes for CASSIDPWGVSATNEKLFF.

This rearrangement joins TRBV15 to TRBJ1-1; D unclear. The germline V and J ends were trimmed by 0 bases and 3 bases, with 8 bases remaining between them. The germline V gene has CDR1 LNHNV and CDR2 YYDKDF (reference sequence). The CDR3 has 14 residues. CDR3 DNA: TGTGCCACCAGCAGAGATGGCAGATACACTGAAGCTTTCTTT. It translates to CATSRDGRYTEAFF.

This clone has more than one count but fewer than ten. The chain recombines TRBV19 with TRBJ2-5, with D possibly matching TRBD1 (5 bases). Germline V gives CDR1 LNHDA, CDR2 SQIVND (reference sequence). There are 15 residues in the CDR3. The germline V and J ends were trimmed by 5 bases and 0 bases, with 13 bases remaining between them. As DNA, the CDR3 is TGTGCCAGTAGTGTCCGTGGGGCATACCAAGAGACCCAGTACTTC. Translation gives CASSVRGAYQETQYF.

This chain links TRBV30 with TRBJ1-6, with 8 bases aligning to TRBD1. This CDR3 spans 14 amino acids. With 2 bases clipped from V and 12 bases from J, the junction kept 9 bases outside the gene matches. The germline V gene has CDR1 GTSNPN and CDR2 SVGIG (reference sequence). CDR3 sequence reads: CAWSTRDRLGPLHF. For the CDR3, the DNA is TGTGCCTGGAGTACAAGGGACAGGTTAGGACCCCTCCACTTT.

This chain connects TRBV10-3 to TRBJ1-5; D unclear. Trimming took 11 bases from V and 0 from J, leaving 17 bases between them. This CDR3 is built from 15 residues. Germline V lookup: CDR1 ENHRY, CDR2 SYGVKD. The CDR3 loop is CASHGGSLSNQPQHF. The CDR3 DNA is TGTGCCTCCCACGGCGGGTCTCTTAGCAATCAGCCCCAGCATTTT.

The chain combines TRBV18 with TRBJ2-3, with D possibly TRBD1 on 5 matching bases. Germline-derived CDR1 and CDR2 are KGHSH and LQKENI. This CDR3 has 14 residues. V was trimmed by 4 bases and J by 0 bases, leaving 8 bases between them. The CDR3 coding sequence is TGTGCCAGCTCACGGGGCTCTAGCACAGATACGCAGTATTTT. It translates to CASSRGSSTDTQYF.

The chain has TRBV5-6 and TRBJ2-1; 13 bases match TRBD2. The CDR3 runs to 16 residues. CDR1 is SGHDT, CDR2 YYEEEE, per germline. V dropped 4 bases and J dropped 6; count of bases not matched to a gene: 7. The CDR3 is CASSPTLAGGLNEQFF. CDR3 sequence (DNA): TGTGCCAGCAGCCCGACACTAGCGGGAGGGCTCAATGAGCAGTTCTTC.

The genes are TRBV6-5 and TRBJ1-1; TRBD1 matches 7 bases. V shed 9 bases, J shed 0 bases, and the junction held 7 bases outside the gene matches. Germline assignment: CDR1 MNHEY and CDR2 SVGAGI. The CDR3 extends over 14 amino acids. The CDR3 DNA reads TGTGCCAGTAGACAGGGCATCATGAACACTGAAGCTTTCTTT. Residues: CASRQGIMNTEAFF.

This clone was picked up a small number of times. J is TRBJ2-5 and V is TRBV5-6; 7 nucleotides match TRBD1. CDR1 and CDR2 (germline): SGHDT, YYEEEE. The CDR3 contains 14 residues. Unmatched junction bases numbered 4, after V lost 3 bases and J lost 2 bases. The CDR3 bases are TGTGCCAGCAGCTCAACAGGGGTACAAGAGACCCAGTACTTC. This encodes CASSSTGVQETQYF.

This clone has a handful of counts. V is TRBV30 and J is TRBJ1-1, with 7 bases fitting TRBD1. This CDR3 spans 14 amino acids. V was clipped by 6 bases and J by 1 base; unmatched bases: 8. Germline lookup yields CDR1 GTSNPN and CDR2 SVGIG (reference sequence). The DNA for the CDR3 is TGTGCCTGCGACAGGGCGTTGCGGAACACTGAAGCTTTCTTT. It yields the protein CACDRALRNTEAFF.

The chain combines TRBV6-5 with TRBJ1-4; D gene ambiguous. The CDR3 consists of 15 residues. Trimming stripped 5 bases from V and 4 bases from J, with 14 bases between. Germline loops: CDR1 MNHEY, CDR2 SVGAGI. The CDR3 DNA is TGTGCCAGCAGTCGACTCCACAAAATTAATGAAAAACTGTTTTTT. Residues: CASSRLHKINEKLFF.

This clone has a handful of counts. V usage is TRBV21-1 and J usage is TRBJ1-2; TRBD1 was called by the table and not checked on the DNA. TRBV21-1 is a listed pseudogene. CDR3 length equals 12 residues. The chain's CDR3 is CASSRQGSGYTF. DNA for the CDR3: TGTGCCAGCAGCCGACAGGGGAGCGGCTACACCTTC.

The chain has TRBV28 and TRBJ1-2; 9 bases are shared with TRBD1. The CDR3 covers 14 residues. Per germline, CDR1 MDHEN and CDR2 SYDVKM. V was pared by 4 bases and J by 5 bases, with 5 bases of the junction left unmatched. CDR3 region: CASSSGQGVYGYTF. CDR3 coding DNA: TGTGCCAGCAGTTCGGGACAGGGAGTTTATGGCTACACCTTC.

This clone appeared once. The J gene is TRBJ1-2, the V gene TRBV5-4; D is perhaps TRBD1 (5 bases). The CDR3 covers 13 residues. Per the germline V gene, CDR1 is SGHNT and CDR2 is YYREEE (reference sequence). Trimming cost V 0 bases and J 4 bases, with 7 bases left between them. The CDR3 here is CASSLGTPYGYTF. As DNA, the CDR3 is TGTGCCAGCAGCTTGGGGACACCCTATGGCTACACCTTC. Combining the CDR3 with reference TRBV5-4 and TRBJ1-2 gives the whole variable domain ETGVTQSPTHLIKTRGQQVTLRCSSQSGHNTVSWYQQALGQGPQFIFQYYREEENGRGNFPPRFSGLQFPNYSSELNVNALELDDSALYLCASSLGTPYGYTFGSGTRLTVV.